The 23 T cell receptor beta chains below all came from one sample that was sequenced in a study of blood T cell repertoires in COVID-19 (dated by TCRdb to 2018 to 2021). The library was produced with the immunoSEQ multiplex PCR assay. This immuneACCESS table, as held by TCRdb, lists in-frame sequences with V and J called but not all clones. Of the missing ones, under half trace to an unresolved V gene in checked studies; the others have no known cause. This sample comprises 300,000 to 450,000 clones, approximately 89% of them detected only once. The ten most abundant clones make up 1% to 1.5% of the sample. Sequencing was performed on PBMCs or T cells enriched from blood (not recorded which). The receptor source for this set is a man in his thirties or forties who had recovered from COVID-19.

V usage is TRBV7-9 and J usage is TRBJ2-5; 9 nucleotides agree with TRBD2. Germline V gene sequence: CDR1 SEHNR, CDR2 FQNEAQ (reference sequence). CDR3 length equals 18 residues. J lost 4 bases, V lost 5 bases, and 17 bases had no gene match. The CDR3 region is CASSQTAAGGAFLETQYF. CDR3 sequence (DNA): TGTGCCAGCAGCCAAACCGCAGCGGGGGGAGCTTTTTTAGAGACCCAGTACTTC.

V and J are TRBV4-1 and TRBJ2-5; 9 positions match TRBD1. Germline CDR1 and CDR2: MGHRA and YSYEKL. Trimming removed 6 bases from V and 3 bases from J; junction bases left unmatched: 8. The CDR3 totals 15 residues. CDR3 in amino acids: CASSETGQGKETQYF. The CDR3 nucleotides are TGCGCCAGCAGTGAAACGGGACAGGGAAAAGAGACCCAGTACTTC.

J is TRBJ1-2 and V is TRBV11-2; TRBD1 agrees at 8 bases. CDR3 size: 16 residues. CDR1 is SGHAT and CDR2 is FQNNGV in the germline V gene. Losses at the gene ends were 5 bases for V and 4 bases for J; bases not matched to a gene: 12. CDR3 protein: CASSPLSGTGTYGYTF. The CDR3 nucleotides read TGTGCCAGCAGCCCATTATCCGGGACAGGAACCTATGGCTACACCTTC. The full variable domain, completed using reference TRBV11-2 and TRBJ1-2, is EAGVAQSPRYKIIEKRQSVAFWCNPISGHATLYWYQQILGQGPKLLIQFQNNGVVDDSQLPKDRFSAERLKGVDSTLKIQPAKLEDSAVYLCASSPLSGTGTYGYTFGSGTRLTVV.

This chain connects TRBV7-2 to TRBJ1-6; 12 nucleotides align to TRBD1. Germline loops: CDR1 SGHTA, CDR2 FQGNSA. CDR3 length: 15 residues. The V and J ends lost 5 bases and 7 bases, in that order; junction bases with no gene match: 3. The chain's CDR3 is CASSGGTGGNSPLHF. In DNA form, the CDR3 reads TGTGCCAGCAGCGGTGGGACAGGGGGCAATTCACCCCTCCACTTT.

The DNA for the CDR3 is TGTGCCACCAAGACAGGGGACTATGGCTACACCTTC. It yields the protein CATKTGDYGYTF. The V and J genes are TRBV19 and TRBJ1-2, with 8 bases fitting TRBD1. There are 12 residues in the CDR3. Per the germline V gene, CDR1 is LNHDA and CDR2 is SQIVND (reference sequence). The ends lost 10 bases at V and 3 bases at J; junction bases unmatched: 4.

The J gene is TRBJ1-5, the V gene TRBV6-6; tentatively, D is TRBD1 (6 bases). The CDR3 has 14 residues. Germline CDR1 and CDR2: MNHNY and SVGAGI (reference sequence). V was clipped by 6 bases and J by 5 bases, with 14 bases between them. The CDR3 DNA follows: TGTGCCAGCAGGTCACGGGACACAGATCAGCCCCAGCATTTT. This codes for CASRSRDTDQPQHF.

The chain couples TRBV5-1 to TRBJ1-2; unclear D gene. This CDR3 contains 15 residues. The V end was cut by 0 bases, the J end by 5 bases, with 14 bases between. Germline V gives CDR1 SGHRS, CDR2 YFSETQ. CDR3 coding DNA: TGCGCCAGCAGCTTGGACGCGGGCGTAGGGTATGGCTACACCTTC. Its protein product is CASSLDAGVGYGYTF. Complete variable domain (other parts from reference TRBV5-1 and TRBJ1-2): KAGVTQTPRYLIKTRGQQVTLSCSPISGHRSVSWYQQTPGQGLQFLFEYFSETQRNKGNFPGRFSGRQFSNSRSEMNVSTLELGDSALYLCASSLDAGVGYGYTFGSGTRLTVV.

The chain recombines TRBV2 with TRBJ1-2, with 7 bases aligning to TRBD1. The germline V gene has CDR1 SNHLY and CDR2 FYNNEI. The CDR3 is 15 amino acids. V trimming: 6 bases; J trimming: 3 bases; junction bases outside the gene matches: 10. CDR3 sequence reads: CASSLTLGGDYGYTF. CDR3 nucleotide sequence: TGTGCCAGCAGCCTCACACTAGGGGGCGACTATGGCTACACCTTC.

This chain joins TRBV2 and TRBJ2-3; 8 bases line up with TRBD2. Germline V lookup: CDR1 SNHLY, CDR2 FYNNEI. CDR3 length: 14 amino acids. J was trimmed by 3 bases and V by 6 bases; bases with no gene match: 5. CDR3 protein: CASRPRGGTDTQYF. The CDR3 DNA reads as TGTGCCAGCAGACCCCGCGGGGGGACAGATACGCAGTATTTT.

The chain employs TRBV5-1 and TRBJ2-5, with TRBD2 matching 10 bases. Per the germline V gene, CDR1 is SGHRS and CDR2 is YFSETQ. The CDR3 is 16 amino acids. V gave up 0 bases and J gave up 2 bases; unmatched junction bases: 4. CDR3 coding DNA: TGCGCCAGCAGCTTGGTTAGCGGGGGGACTCAAGAGACCCAGTACTTC. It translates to CASSLVSGGTQETQYF.

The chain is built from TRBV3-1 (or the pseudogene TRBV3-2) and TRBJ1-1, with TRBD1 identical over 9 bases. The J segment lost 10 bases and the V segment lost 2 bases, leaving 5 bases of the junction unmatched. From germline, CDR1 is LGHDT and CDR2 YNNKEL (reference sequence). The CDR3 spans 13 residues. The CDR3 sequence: CASSQRTGDGAFF. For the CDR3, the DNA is TGTGCCAGCAGCCAAAGGACAGGGGATGGAGCTTTCTTT.

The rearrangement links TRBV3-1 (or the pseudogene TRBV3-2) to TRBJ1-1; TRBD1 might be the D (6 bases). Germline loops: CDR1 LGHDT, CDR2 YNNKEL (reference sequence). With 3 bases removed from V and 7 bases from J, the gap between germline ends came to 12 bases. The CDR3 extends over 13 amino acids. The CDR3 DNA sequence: TGTGCCAGCAGCCACGAAATACAGGGTGAAGCTTTCTTT. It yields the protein CASSHEIQGEAFF.

CDR3: CASSSAGVGERDTEAFF. The CDR3 DNA reads TGTGCCAGCAGCTCGGCCGGGGTTGGGGAAAGGGACACTGAAGCTTTCTTT. V usage is TRBV7-8 and J usage is TRBJ1-1; D gene ambiguous. The CDR3 contains 17 residues. Germline CDR1 reads SGHVS; CDR2 reads FQNEAQ. V was trimmed by 4 bases and J by 3 bases, leaving 21 bases between them.

The CDR3: CASSFSQSGELFF. The CDR3 DNA sequence: TGCGCCAGCAGCTTCTCACAGTCCGGGGAGCTGTTTTTT. This chain connects TRBV5-1 to TRBJ2-2; D remains ambiguous. CDR3 size: 13 residues. Germline V lookup: CDR1 SGHRS, CDR2 YFSETQ. Trimming stripped 2 bases from V and 6 bases from J, with 8 bases between.

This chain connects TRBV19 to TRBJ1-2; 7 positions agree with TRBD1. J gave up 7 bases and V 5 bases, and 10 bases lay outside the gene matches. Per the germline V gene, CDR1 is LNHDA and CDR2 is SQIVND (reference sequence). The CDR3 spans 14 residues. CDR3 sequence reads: CASSPTGDSSGYTF. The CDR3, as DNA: TGTGCCAGTAGTCCCACAGGGGATTCAAGTGGCTACACCTTC.

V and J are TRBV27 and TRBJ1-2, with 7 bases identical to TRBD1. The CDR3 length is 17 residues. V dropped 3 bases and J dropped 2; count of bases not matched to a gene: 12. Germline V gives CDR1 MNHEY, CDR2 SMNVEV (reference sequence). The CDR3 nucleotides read TGTGCCAGCAGTTTGTCAACCCAGGGGGGCCGCAACTATGGCTACACCTTC. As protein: CASSLSTQGGRNYGYTF.

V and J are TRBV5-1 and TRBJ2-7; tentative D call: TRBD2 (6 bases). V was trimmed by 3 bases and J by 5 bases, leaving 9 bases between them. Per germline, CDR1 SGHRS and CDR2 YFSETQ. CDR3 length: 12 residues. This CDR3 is CASSSEGDEQYF. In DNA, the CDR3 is TGCGCCAGCAGCTCGGAGGGAGACGAGCAGTACTTC.

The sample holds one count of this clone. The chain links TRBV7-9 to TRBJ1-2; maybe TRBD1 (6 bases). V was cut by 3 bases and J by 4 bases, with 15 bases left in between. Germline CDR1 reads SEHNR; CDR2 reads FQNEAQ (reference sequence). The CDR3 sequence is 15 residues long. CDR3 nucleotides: TGTGCCAGCAGCTTCAACAGGGATGGTGTCTATGGCTACACCTTC. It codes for CASSFNRDGVYGYTF.

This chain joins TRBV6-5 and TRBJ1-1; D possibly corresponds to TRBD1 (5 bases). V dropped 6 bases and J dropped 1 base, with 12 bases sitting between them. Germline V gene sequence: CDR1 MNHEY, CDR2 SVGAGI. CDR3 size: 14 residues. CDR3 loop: CASRDINWNTEAFF. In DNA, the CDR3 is TGTGCCAGCAGGGACATAAATTGGAACACTGAAGCTTTCTTT.

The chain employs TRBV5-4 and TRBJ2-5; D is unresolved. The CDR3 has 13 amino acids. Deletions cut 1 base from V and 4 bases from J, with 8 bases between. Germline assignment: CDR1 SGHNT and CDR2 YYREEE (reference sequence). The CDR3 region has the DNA TGTGCCAGCAGCTTGAGCGAAGGAGAGACCCAGTACTTC. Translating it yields CASSLSEGETQYF.

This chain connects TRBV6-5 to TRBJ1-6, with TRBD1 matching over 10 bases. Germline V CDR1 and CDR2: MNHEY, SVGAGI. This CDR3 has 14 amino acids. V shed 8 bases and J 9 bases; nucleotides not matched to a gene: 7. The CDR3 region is CASGRTGGGSPLHF. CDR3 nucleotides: TGTGCCAGCGGGAGGACAGGGGGGGGTTCACCCCTCCACTTT.

This CDR3 is CASSPGRAQLFF. DNA for the CDR3: TGTGCCAGTAGCCCCGGTAGAGCCCAGCTGTTTTTT. The chain links TRBV19 to TRBJ2-2; D gene uncertain. Germline V gene data show CDR1 as LNHDA and CDR2 as SQIVND (reference sequence). V lost 6 bases to trimming and J lost 12 bases, with 14 bases between them. This CDR3 is built from 12 residues.

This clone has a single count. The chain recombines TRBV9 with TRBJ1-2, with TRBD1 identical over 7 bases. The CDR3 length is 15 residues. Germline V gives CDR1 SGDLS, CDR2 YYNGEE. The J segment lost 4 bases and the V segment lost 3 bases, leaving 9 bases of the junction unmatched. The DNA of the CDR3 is TGTGCCAGCAGCGCCCAGACAGGGTTGGGCTATGGCTACACCTTC. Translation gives CASSAQTGLGYGYTF.